This T cell receptor (beta chain) is from a study of T cell responses to AZD1222 COVID-19 vaccine. Study overall: Pooling was applied to second doses at about 4 or about 12 weeks. The study's findings and limits: Unmutated regions of variants are reportedly targeted by nearly half of spike-specific TCRs.

Sequencing was performed with immunoSEQ multiplex PCR; in TCRdb, only in-frame clones are kept and a portion is missing. The data contain about 110,000 clones, approximately 86% of them singletons. V dropped 1 base and J dropped 0 bases, with 7 bases sitting between them. Germline V gene sequence: CDR1 SGHRS, CDR2 YFSETQ. CDR3 length: 14 amino acids. Regarding this clone: Its antigen is currently unknown.

The source of this sequence is an adult in good health. V usage is TRBV5-1 and J usage is TRBJ1-2; D might be TRBD1 (6 bases). The source was peripheral blood, collected on day 0 of AZD1222 vaccination. Here the CDR3 DNA reads TGCGCCAGCAGCTTGAAGGGGGCTAACTATGGCTACACCTTC. As protein: CASSLKGANYGYTF.